This T cell receptor (beta chain) was recovered during a study of blood T cell repertoires in COVID-19. As originally analysed: Nucleated cell counts were estimated from reference gene primer amplification. Sequencing was performed with immunoSEQ multiplex PCR; in TCRdb, only in-frame clones are kept and a portion is missing. Clone size and V and J calls were adopted from that table, with D and trimming inferred from the DNA. The sample gives tens of thousands of clones, around 86% of which show up once; 2.1% is in the top ten. Seattle participants joined during active infection and were tracked over time. The CDR3 is 14 residues long. The germline gives CDR1 GTSNPN, CDR2 SVGIG (reference sequence). V lost 0 bases and J lost 4, with 10 bases in between.

Sample: peripheral blood. The chain joins TRBV30 to TRBJ1-3; D call uncertain. The origin of this receptor is an elderly woman with COVID-19, enrolled during active disease. CDR3 nucleotides: TGTGCCTGGAGTGTAAGAGGGTCAGGAAACACCATATATTTT. It specifies CAWSVRGSGNTIYF.